This T cell receptor (beta chain) was recorded in a study of blood T cells in healthy people across ages. This CDR3 is 14 amino acids long. V dropped 7 bases and J dropped 2 bases, with 15 bases sitting between them. Germline V gene lookup returns CDR1 SNHLY and CDR2 FYNNEI. The study drew donors from healthy Caucasian individuals in Russia aged about 6 to 100. A second PCR, run for roughly 7 to 11 cycles, used a sample-barcoded 5' primer plus a J-beta primer mix. TCRdb recomputed calls from the 5' RACE reads with MiXCR, one row per CDR3 protein. The sample has 1,800,000 or so distinct CDR3 sequences; roughly two fifths are singletons.

The genes are TRBV2 and TRBJ2-7; weak D call: TRBD2 (5 bases). What was sequenced was blood. This receptor was identified in a human donor in good health. CDR3: CASILRLRTYEQYF. As DNA, the CDR3 is TGTGCCAGCATTTTGCGACTACGTACCTACGAGCAGTACTTC.